Only a few counts were recorded for the clone carrying this T cell receptor beta chain. Its antigen is not identified. The sample belongs to a study of T cell repertoires in cytomegalovirus infection. Study information: It was the public TCR beta signatures that indicated both CMV infection and matching HLA type.

General study results and limits: CMV carriers with the relevant HLA were identified by cumulative public TCR beta family frequency. HLA-C-restricted, CMV-specific TCR beta clonotypes were dominant ex vivo.

Each CDR3 protein gets one entry after TCRdb re-called the reads with MiXCR. Among around 530,000 distinct CDR3 sequences listed, about 25% were seen once. The CDR3 is made up of 14 amino acids. The germline CDR1 and CDR2 sequences are MDHEN and SYDVKM. Trimming took off 4 bases at V and 4 bases at J, with 13 bases between the two ends. This TCR derives from a human donor in good health (CMV status not recorded). Some clones in this sample may be carry-over from other donors' samples. The chain uses TRBV28 and TRBJ1-1, with D perhaps matching TRBD1 (5 bases). Sequenced input: PBMCs. CDR3 bases: TGTGCCAGCAGTTCTGGGACCAGTAGCACTGAAGCTTTCTTT. This translates into CASSSGTSSTEAFF. Complete variable domain (other parts from reference TRBV28 and TRBJ1-1): DVKVTQSSRYLVKRTGEKVFLECVQDMDHENMFWYRQDPGLGLRLIYFSYDVKMKEKGDIPEGYSVSREKKERFSLILESASTNQTSMYLCASSSGTSSTEAFFGQGTRLTVV.